This TCR beta chain was recorded in a study of cytomegalovirus exposure and HLA in healthy donors. The table came from immunoSEQ multiplex PCR; TCRdb's copy has only in-frame clones and leaves some out. The sample holds 150,000 to 200,000 clones, almost 85% seen once. Study-wide results and limits: Specific recognition of CMV antigens was confirmed in vitro for three chains (all CMV-associated). Across donors, most TCRs were seen rarely, yet some public ones were widespread. Reports described diagnosis of cytomegalovirus status by the classifier as highly specific and sensitive. According to the study, approximately 150 TCR beta chains were cytomegalovirus-associated.

Germline CDR1 is SGHRS and CDR2 is YFSETQ. V lost 0 bases and J lost 0, with 9 bases in between. The CDR3 has 15 amino acids. As to this clone: What it binds is not known.

The chain carries TRBV5-1 and TRBJ1-1; possible D gene TRBD1, 5 bases. Specimen: PBMCs. This TCR came from a man aged 30 to 39 in good health and CMV-seropositive. The CDR3 nucleotides read TGCGCCAGCAGCTTGGGGCAGGGCATGAACACTGAAGCTTTCTTT. This codes for CASSLGQGMNTEAFF. Full variable domain (outside the CDR3, taken from reference TRBV5-1 and TRBJ1-1): KAGVTQTPRYLIKTRGQQVTLSCSPISGHRSVSWYQQTPGQGLQFLFEYFSETQRNKGNFPGRFSGRQFSNSRSEMNVSTLELGDSALYLCASSLGQGMNTEAFFGQGTRLTVV.